This T cell receptor beta chain came from a study of shared T cell receptors in the human thymus. Libraries were prepared by immunoSEQ multiplex PCR; TCRdb keeps only in-frame clonotypes and omits some of them. The table includes some 700,000 clones, 70% to 90% detected once. Germline V CDR1 and CDR2: MNHNS, SASEGT. This CDR3 is 15 amino acids long. The V end was cut by 0 bases, the J end by 7 bases, with 15 bases between. This clone was detected a few times. Separately, the same data were catalogued under a study of human thymus T cells. That study reports: Among the donors, all were healthy Finnish infants having corrective surgery for congenital heart defects. Resections removed during corrective heart surgery provided the thymus tissue used. Among thymic and blood repertoires, usage of V and J genes appeared biased. What related research reported was that thymic repertoires overlapped highly among unrelated individuals.

Sequencing input: thymocytes. The gene calls are TRBV6-1 and TRBJ1-1; D uncertain. The source of this sequence is a girl under three years old with a congenital heart defect. The CDR3 DNA reads as TGTGCCAGCAGTGAAGCCCTCGGAGTGCTACATGAAGCTTTCTTT. Its translation: CASSEALGVLHEAFF.